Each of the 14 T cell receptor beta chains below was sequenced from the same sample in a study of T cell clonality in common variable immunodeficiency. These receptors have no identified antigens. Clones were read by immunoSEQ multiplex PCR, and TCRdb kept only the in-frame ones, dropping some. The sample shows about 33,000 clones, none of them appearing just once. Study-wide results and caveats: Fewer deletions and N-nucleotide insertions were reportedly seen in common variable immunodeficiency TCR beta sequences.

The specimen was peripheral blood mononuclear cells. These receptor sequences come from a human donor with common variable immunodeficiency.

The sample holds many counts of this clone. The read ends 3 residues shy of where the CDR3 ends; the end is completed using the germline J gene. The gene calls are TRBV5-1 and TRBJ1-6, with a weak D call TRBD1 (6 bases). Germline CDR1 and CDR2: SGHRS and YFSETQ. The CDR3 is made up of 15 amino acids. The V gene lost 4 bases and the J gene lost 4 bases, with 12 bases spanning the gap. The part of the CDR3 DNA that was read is TGCGCCAGCAGCCTGGGAGACAGGTATAATTCACCC. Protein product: CASSLGDRYNSP. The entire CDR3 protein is CASSLGDRYNSPLHF.

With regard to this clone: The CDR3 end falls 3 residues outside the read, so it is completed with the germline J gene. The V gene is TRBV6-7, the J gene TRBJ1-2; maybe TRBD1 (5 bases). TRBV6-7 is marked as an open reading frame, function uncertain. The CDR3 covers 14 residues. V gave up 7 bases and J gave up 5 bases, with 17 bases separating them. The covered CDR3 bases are TGTGCCAGCACCCGACCTGGCAGGGAATATGGC. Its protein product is CASTRPGREYG. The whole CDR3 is CASTRPGREYGYTF.

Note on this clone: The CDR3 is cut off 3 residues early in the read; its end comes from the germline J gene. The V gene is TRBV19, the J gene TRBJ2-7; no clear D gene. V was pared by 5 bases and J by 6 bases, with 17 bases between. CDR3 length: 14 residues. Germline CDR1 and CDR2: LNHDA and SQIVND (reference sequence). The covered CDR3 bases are TGTGCCAGTAGTCCGACCGGGTCGGGTGGCGAG. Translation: CASSPTGSGGE. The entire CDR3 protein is CASSPTGSGGEQYF.

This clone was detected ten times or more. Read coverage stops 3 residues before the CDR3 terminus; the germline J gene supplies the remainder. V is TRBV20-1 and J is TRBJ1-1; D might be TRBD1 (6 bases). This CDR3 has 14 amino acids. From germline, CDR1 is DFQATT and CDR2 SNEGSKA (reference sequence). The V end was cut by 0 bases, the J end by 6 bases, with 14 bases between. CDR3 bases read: TGCAGTGCTAGAGATGACAGGACCGGGGCTGAA. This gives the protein CSARDDRTGAE. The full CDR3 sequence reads CSARDDRTGAEAFF.

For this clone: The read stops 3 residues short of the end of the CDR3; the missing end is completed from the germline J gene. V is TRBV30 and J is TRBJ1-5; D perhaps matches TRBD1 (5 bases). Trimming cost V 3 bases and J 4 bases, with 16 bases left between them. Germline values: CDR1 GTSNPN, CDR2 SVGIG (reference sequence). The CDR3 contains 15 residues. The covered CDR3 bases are TGTGCCTGGAGCCCCACGGGACTGCCTAATCAGCCC. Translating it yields CAWSPTGLPNQP. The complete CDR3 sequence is CAWSPTGLPNQPQHF.

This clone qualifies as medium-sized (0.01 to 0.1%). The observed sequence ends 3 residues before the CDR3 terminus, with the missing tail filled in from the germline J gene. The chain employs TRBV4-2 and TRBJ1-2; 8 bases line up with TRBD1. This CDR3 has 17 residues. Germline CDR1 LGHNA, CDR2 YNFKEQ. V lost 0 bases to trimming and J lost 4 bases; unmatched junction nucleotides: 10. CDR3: CASSQDTGTGNSYGYTF. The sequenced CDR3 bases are TGTGCCAGCAGCCAAGATACCGGGACAGGTAACTCCTATGGC.

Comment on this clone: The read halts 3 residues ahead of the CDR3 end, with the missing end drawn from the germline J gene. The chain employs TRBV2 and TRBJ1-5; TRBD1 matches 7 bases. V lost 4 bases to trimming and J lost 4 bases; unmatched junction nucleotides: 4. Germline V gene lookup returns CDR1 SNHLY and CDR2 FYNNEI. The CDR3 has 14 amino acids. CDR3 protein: CASSAGGGNQPQHF. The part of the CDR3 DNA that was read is TGTGCCAGCAGTGCAGGGGGTGGTAATCAGCCC.

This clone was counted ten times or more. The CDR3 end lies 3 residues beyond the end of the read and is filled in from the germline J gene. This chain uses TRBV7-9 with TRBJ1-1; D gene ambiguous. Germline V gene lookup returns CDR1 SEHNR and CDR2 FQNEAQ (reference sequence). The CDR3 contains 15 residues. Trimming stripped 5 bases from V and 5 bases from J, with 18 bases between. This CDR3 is CASSLAPSSHTEAFF. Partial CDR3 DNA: TGTGCCAGCAGCCTCGCCCCATCTAGTCATACTGAA.

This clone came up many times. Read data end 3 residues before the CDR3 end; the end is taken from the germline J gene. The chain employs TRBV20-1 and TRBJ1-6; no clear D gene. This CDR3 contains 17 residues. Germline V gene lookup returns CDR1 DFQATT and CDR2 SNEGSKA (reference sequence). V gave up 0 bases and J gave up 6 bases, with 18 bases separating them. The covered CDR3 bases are TGCAGTGCTAGAGATCAATCACATGGTGGCGGTAATTCACCC. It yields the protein CSARDQSHGGGNSP. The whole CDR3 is CSARDQSHGGGNSPLHF.

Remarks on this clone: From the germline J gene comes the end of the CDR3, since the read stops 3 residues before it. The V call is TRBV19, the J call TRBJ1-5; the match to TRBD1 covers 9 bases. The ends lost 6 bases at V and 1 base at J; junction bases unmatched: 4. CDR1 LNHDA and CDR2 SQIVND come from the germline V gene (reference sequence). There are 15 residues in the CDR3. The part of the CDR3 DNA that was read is TGTGCCAGTAGGGCGGGACAGGGAAGCAATCAGCCC. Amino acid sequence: CASRAGQGSNQP. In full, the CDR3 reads CASRAGQGSNQPQHF.

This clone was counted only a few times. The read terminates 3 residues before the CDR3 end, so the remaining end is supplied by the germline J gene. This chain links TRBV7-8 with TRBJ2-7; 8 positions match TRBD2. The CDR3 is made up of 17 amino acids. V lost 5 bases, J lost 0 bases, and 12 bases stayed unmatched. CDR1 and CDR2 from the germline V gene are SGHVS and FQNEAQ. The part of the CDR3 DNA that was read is TGTGCCAGCAGCCTAAGGGTGTCTAGCGGGTACTCCTACGAG. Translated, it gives CASSLRVSSGYSYE. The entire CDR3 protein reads CASSLRVSSGYSYEQYF.

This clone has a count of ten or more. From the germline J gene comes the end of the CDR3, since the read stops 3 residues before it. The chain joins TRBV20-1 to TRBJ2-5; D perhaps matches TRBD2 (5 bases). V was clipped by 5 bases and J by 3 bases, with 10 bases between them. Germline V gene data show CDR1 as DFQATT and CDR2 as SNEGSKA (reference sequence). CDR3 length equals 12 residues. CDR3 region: CSAQDGEETQYF. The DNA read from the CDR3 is TGCAGTGCTCAGGACGGGGAAGAGACC.

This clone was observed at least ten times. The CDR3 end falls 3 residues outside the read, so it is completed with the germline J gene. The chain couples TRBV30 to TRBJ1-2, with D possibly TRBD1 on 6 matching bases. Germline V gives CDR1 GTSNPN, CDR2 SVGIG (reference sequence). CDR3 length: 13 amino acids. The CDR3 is CAWSVRAGEGYTF. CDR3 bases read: TGTGCCTGGAGTGTTCGGGCAGGGGAGGGC.

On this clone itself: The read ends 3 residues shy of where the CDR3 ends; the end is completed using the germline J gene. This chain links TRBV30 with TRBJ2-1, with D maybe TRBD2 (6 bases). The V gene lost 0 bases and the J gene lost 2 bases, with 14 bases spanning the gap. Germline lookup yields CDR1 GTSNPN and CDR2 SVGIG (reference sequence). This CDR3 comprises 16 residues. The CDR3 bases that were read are TGTGCCTGGAGTGTACTTGGCGGGGCCACCTACAATGAG. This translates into CAWSVLGGATYNE. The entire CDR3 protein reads CAWSVLGGATYNEQFF.